This T cell receptor beta chain derives from a study of cytomegalovirus exposure and HLA in healthy donors. Broader study findings: An analysis that was carried out later associated 17,000 or so TCR beta sequences with HLA alleles at 0.05 false discovery rate.

The PCR made use of 60 Vbeta and 13 Jbeta primers. Sequencing was performed with immunoSEQ multiplex PCR; in TCRdb, only in-frame clones are kept and a portion is missing. The top ten hold over 5% of the sample, which has some 200,000 clones, about 81% seen once. Germline V lookup: CDR1 SGHNT, CDR2 YENEEA. The CDR3 length is 14 residues. The ends lost 1 base at V and 9 bases at J; junction bases unmatched: 6. This clone was counted only a few times. Its specificity is unknown. This TCR derives from a woman aged 45-60 years in good health and CMV-seropositive. The chain recombines TRBV11-3 with TRBJ2-1, with TRBD1 matching over 7 bases. Sequencing input: PBMCs. DNA for the CDR3: TGTGCCAGCAGCTTAGGTGCAGGGGGACGTGAGCAGTTCTTC. Its translation is CASSLGAGGREQFF.